This T cell receptor (beta chain) was recovered during a study of shared clonotypes between healthy human individuals. Approximately 32,000 T cell genomes, or roughly 320 ng DNA, went into unsorted PBMC replicate PCRs. Sequencing was performed with immunoSEQ multiplex PCR; in TCRdb, only in-frame clones are kept and a portion is missing. The table records 490,000 or so clones, about 79% of them present only once. V lost 5 bases and J 0 bases, leaving 7 bases between the germline ends. The germline V gene encodes CDR1 SEHNR and CDR2 FQNEAQ (reference sequence). This CDR3 region has 13 residues. As for this clone: No antigen is known for it.

General study points: Exclusively blood specimens were collected; tissue repertoires likely differ.

Unsorted samples relied on 89 million or so PBMCs, which served as the source of genomic DNA. The TCR originated in a woman between 40 and 55 years old in good health. Some clones in this sample may be carry-over from other donors' samples. The sample comprised PBMCs. The genes are TRBV7-9 and TRBJ1-1; D unresolved. DNA of the CDR3: TGTGCCAGCAGCCGCGCAATGAACACTGAAGCTTTCTTT. Protein product: CASSRAMNTEAFF.